The 30 T cell receptor beta chains given below trace back to one sample, sequenced in a study of cytomegalovirus exposure and HLA in healthy donors. A multiplex PCR was run with 60 Vbeta primers and 13 Jbeta primers. The repertoire was sequenced with immunoSEQ multiplex PCR; TCRdb's copy has only in-frame clones and lacks some. Among 180,000 or so clones listed, 80% to 90% were seen once. Sequences were obtained from PBMCs. The receptors shown here come from a young man in good health and CMV-seropositive.

The J gene is TRBJ2-5, the V gene TRBV18; maybe TRBD2 (5 bases). CDR1 and CDR2 from the germline V gene are KGHSH and LQKENI. V was shortened by 6 bases and J by 5 bases, with 10 bases between the two germline ends. The CDR3 has 12 residues. The CDR3 loop reads CASSDGVETQYF. The CDR3 bases are TGTGCCAGCTCGGACGGGGTGGAGACCCAGTACTTC.

The chain links TRBV27 to TRBJ2-5; D may be TRBD2 (5 bases). V lost 6 bases and J lost 1, with 12 bases in between. This CDR3 has 14 residues. Germline V lookup: CDR1 MNHEY, CDR2 SMNVEV (reference sequence). CDR3 bases: TGTGCCAGCAGCTTCGGGGATAGCCAAGAGACCCAGTACTTC. Translated: CASSFGDSQETQYF.

The gene calls are TRBV25-1 and TRBJ2-7, with 8 bases fitting TRBD1. The germline V gene has CDR1 MGHDK and CDR2 SYGVNS. The CDR3 extends over 15 amino acids. With V trimmed by 7 bases and J by 0 bases, 8 bases remained unmatched. The CDR3 bases are TGTGCCAGCAAACGGACAGGGCCAAGCTCCTACGAGCAGTACTTC. Its protein product is CASKRTGPSSYEQYF.

This clone occurred once. This chain links TRBV7-9 with TRBJ2-1; tentative D call: TRBD2 (6 bases). Germline-derived CDR1 and CDR2 are SEHNR and FQNEAQ (reference sequence). The CDR3 runs to 16 residues. Between the trimmed V and J ends, which lost 4 bases and 5 bases, there was a span of 18 bases. The CDR3 protein is CASSSRGASENNEQFF. For the CDR3, the DNA is TGTGCCAGCAGCTCACGGGGTGCTAGCGAGAACAATGAGCAGTTCTTC. The full variable domain, with the rest looked up from reference TRBV7-9 and TRBJ2-1, is DTGVSQNPRHKITKRGQNVTFRCDPISEHNRLYWYRQTLGQGPEFLTYFQNEAQLEKSRLLSDRFSAERPKGSFSTLEIQRTEQGDSAMYLCASSSRGASENNEQFFGPGTRLTVL.

This rearrangement joins TRBV6-6 to TRBJ1-2; D gene unclear. Germline V lookup: CDR1 MNHNY, CDR2 SVGAGI (reference sequence). The CDR3 totals 15 residues. Deletions cut 7 bases from V and 1 base from J, with 16 bases between. The CDR3 loop is CASILGRTDNYGYTF. The CDR3 nucleotides are TGTGCCAGCATTCTGGGGAGAACCGATAACTATGGCTACACCTTC.

The rearrangement joins TRBV10-3 to TRBJ2-7; TRBD1 aligns across 11 bases. V was pared by 7 bases and J by 3 bases, with 5 bases of the junction left unmatched. The CDR3 totals 14 residues. Germline-derived CDR1 and CDR2 are ENHRY and SYGVKD. The CDR3 is CAITRGQGGYEQYF. The CDR3 nucleotides read TGTGCCATCACCAGGGGACAGGGGGGCTACGAGCAGTACTTC.

The V and J genes are TRBV10-3 and TRBJ2-7; 12 bases map to TRBD2. J gave up 5 bases and V 6 bases, and 8 bases lay outside the gene matches. This CDR3 has 15 residues. The germline V gene has CDR1 ENHRY and CDR2 SYGVKD. This chain's CDR3 is CAIRNLAGGIDEQYF. The CDR3 DNA reads TGTGCCATCAGGAATCTAGCGGGGGGGATCGACGAGCAGTACTTC.

The chain uses TRBV7-6 and TRBJ1-3, with 10 nucleotides matching TRBD1. The CDR3 has 17 residues. Germline V gene data show CDR1 as SGHVS and CDR2 as FNYEAQ. J was trimmed by 3 bases and V by 3 bases; bases with no gene match: 8. CDR3 protein: CASSFGTGVLSGNTIYF. The CDR3 coding sequence is TGTGCCAGCAGCTTTGGGACAGGGGTTCTAAGTGGAAACACCATATATTTT.

The genes are TRBV6-4 and TRBJ1-6; 8 bases map to TRBD1. J lost 8 bases, V lost 5 bases, and 5 bases had no gene match. Germline V gene lookup returns CDR1 MRHNA and CDR2 SNTAGT. The CDR3 has 14 amino acids. CDR3 bases: TGTGCCAGCAGTAGGAAACAGGGGGATTCACCCCTCCACTTT. Its translation is CASSRKQGDSPLHF.

The CDR3 here is CASSQWGVTDTQYF. The CDR3 DNA reads as TGTGCCAGCAGCCAGTGGGGGGTCACAGATACGCAGTATTTT. J is TRBJ2-3 and V is TRBV14, with D perhaps matching TRBD2 (6 bases). Trimming took 3 bases from V and 2 from J, leaving 9 bases between them. There are 14 residues in the CDR3. Looked up from germline, CDR1 is SGHDN and CDR2 is FVKESK.

The V and J genes are TRBV4-1 and TRBJ2-5, with 9 positions matching TRBD2. Trimming took 0 bases from V and 4 from J; bases not matched to a gene: 3. The CDR3 extends over 15 amino acids. CDR1 and CDR2 (germline): MGHRA, YSYEKL. The CDR3 sequence is CASSQDPGLAETQYF. The CDR3 nucleotides read TGCGCCAGCAGCCAAGACCCGGGACTAGCAGAGACCCAGTACTTC.

The rearrangement uses TRBV10-2 and TRBJ2-3; D uncertain. CDR1 and CDR2 from the germline V gene are WSHSY and SAAADI. The CDR3 loop spans 13 amino acids. Trimming stripped 4 bases from V and 0 bases from J, with 5 bases between. CDR3 sequence: CASSVSSTDTQYF. CDR3 nucleotides: TGCGCCAGCAGTGTCTCGAGCACAGATACGCAGTATTTT.

The rearrangement joins TRBV19 to TRBJ2-5, with 10 bases identical to TRBD1. In germline, CDR1 is LNHDA, CDR2 SQIVND (reference sequence). CDR3 length equals 16 residues. Losses at the gene ends were 3 bases for V and 5 bases for J; bases not matched to a gene: 9. The CDR3 loop reads CASSIRQGAVAETQYF. The CDR3 DNA follows: TGTGCCAGTAGTATCCGACAGGGGGCGGTTGCGGAGACCCAGTACTTC.

CDR3: CASSVTGGGEETQYF. CDR3 DNA: TGTGCCAGCAGTGTAACTGGCGGAGGAGAAGAGACCCAGTACTTC. The chain recombines TRBV2 with TRBJ2-5; weak D call: TRBD2 (5 bases). CDR3 size: 15 residues. V was pared by 4 bases and J by 3 bases, with 15 bases between. Germline V lookup: CDR1 SNHLY, CDR2 FYNNEI.

This sequence joins TRBV19 and TRBJ2-7, with a possible D match to TRBD1 (6 bases). The CDR3 loop spans 16 amino acids. The germline gives CDR1 LNHDA, CDR2 SQIVND (reference sequence). Trimming pared 4 bases from V and 2 bases from J, leaving 18 bases between. The CDR3, as DNA: TGTGCCAGTAGTAGGCAGGGGCAGTTGATTCCCTACGAGCAGTACTTC. Amino acid sequence: CASSRQGQLIPYEQYF.

This chain uses TRBV7-3 with TRBJ2-5; 9 bases are a match to TRBD1. The CDR3 runs 14 residues. Germline CDR1 SGHTA, CDR2 FQGTGA. The J segment lost 3 bases and the V segment lost 4 bases, leaving 3 bases of the junction unmatched. CDR3 amino acids: CASSWTGVEETQYF. The DNA for the CDR3 is TGTGCCAGCAGCTGGACAGGGGTGGAAGAGACCCAGTACTTC.

A note on this clone: The same CDR3 also results from other DNA sequences found in this sample. The chain employs TRBV9 and TRBJ2-7; D is unclear. This CDR3 comprises 11 residues. Germline CDR1 is SGDLS and CDR2 is YYNGEE. The ends were cut back, 7 bases at V and 3 bases at J, with 8 bases in the middle. The CDR3 nucleotides are TGTGCCAGCGGTGGCAGCTACGAGCAGTACTTC. Protein sequence: CASGGSYEQYF.

The chain has TRBV6-4 and TRBJ2-7; no firm D call. V lost 3 bases, J lost 4 bases, and 10 bases lay in between. This CDR3 spans 13 amino acids. The germline gives CDR1 MRHNA, CDR2 SNTAGT. CDR3 in amino acids: CASSESAEYEQYF. The CDR3 DNA reads TGTGCCAGCAGTGAATCGGCGGAGTACGAGCAGTACTTC.

The rearrangement uses TRBV9 and TRBJ2-7; a possible D gene is TRBD2 (6 bases). The germline V gene encodes CDR1 SGDLS and CDR2 YYNGEE. V was shortened by 3 bases and J by 2 bases, with 12 bases between the two germline ends. The CDR3 extends over 14 amino acids. CDR3 nucleotide sequence: TGTGCCAGCAGCGCCCGGGACTCTCCCTACGAGCAGTACTTC. Its translation is CASSARDSPYEQYF. The whole variable domain, remainder taken from reference TRBV9 and TRBJ2-7, is DSGVTQTPKHLITATGQRVTLRCSPRSGDLSVYWYQQSLDQGLQFLIQYYNGEERAKGNILERFSAQQFPDLHSELNLSSLELGDSALYFCASSARDSPYEQYFGPGTRLTVT.

The rearrangement uses TRBV5-4 and TRBJ2-3; D remains ambiguous. V was cut by 0 bases and J by 2 bases, with 7 bases left in between. Per germline, CDR1 SGHNT and CDR2 YYREEE (reference sequence). CDR3 length: 14 amino acids. Here the CDR3 DNA reads TGTGCCAGCAGCTTGGCACTCCTCACAGATACGCAGTATTTT. It encodes CASSLALLTDTQYF.

The chain joins TRBV9 to TRBJ2-1, with 10 positions matching TRBD2. With V trimmed by 0 bases and J by 9 bases, 12 bases remained unmatched. The CDR3 contains 17 residues. Germline CDR1 and CDR2: SGDLS and YYNGEE. The CDR3 loop is CASSVAVPSGGRGEQFF. The CDR3 DNA is TGTGCCAGCAGCGTAGCAGTCCCTAGCGGGGGTAGAGGTGAGCAGTTCTTC.

This chain uses TRBV18 with TRBJ2-5; TRBD2 agrees at 8 bases. Germline CDR1 reads KGHSH; CDR2 reads LQKENI. Trimming took 6 bases from V and 1 from J; bases not matched to a gene: 1. This CDR3 is 13 amino acids long. DNA of the CDR3: TGTGCCAGCTCGCGGGGGGCCCAAGAGACCCAGTACTTC. This sequence encodes CASSRGAQETQYF. Supplemented by reference TRBV18 and TRBJ2-5, the full variable domain reads NAGVMQNPRHLVRRRGQEARLRCSPMKGHSHVYWYRQLPEEGLKFMVYLQKENIIDESGMPKERFSAEFPKEGPSILRIQQVVRGDSAAYFCASSRGAQETQYFGPGTRLLVL.

The chain joins TRBV15 to TRBJ1-1; no clear D. Germline values: CDR1 LNHNV, CDR2 YYDKDF (reference sequence). V was cut by 0 bases and J by 3 bases, with 20 bases left in between. The CDR3 has 18 residues. This CDR3 is CATSRDSLPLGVDTEAFF. In DNA, the CDR3 is TGTGCCACCAGCAGAGATAGCTTGCCCCTCGGGGTGGACACTGAAGCTTTCTTT.

This clone was counted a few times. The chain is built from TRBV18 and TRBJ2-1; D ambiguous. The CDR3 extends over 11 amino acids. CDR1 KGHSH and CDR2 LQKENI come from the germline V gene. V was clipped by 2 bases and J by 10 bases, with 6 bases between them. CDR3 in amino acids: CASSPIGEQFF. The CDR3 DNA reads TGTGCCAGCTCACCAATCGGGGAGCAGTTCTTC.

The V call is TRBV28, the J call TRBJ2-7, with TRBD1 matching 7 bases. The germline V gene has CDR1 MDHEN and CDR2 SYDVKM. CDR3 length: 14 residues. V gave up 7 bases and J gave up 3 bases; unmatched junction bases: 9. CDR3 DNA: TGTGCCAGCATTGGGGGTGGGACAGTCTACGAGCAGTACTTC. Protein sequence: CASIGGGTVYEQYF.

The V call is TRBV27, the J call TRBJ2-1; 8 bases are shared with TRBD2. The CDR3 is 14 residues long. With V trimmed by 5 bases and J by 2 bases, 2 bases remained unmatched. Germline-derived CDR1 and CDR2 are MNHEY and SMNVEV (reference sequence). DNA of the CDR3: TGTGCCAGCAGTGCAGCGGGGGCCTACAATGAGCAGTTCTTC. Translation: CASSAAGAYNEQFF.

The chain employs TRBV10-3 and TRBJ1-2, with D unresolved. The CDR3 runs 12 residues. The V end was cut by 1 base, the J end by 6 bases, with 6 bases between. CDR1 and CDR2 (germline): ENHRY, SYGVKD. CDR3 sequence (DNA): TGTGCCATCAGTGAGTTCACAGATGGCTACACCTTC. This codes for CAISEFTDGYTF.

The chain links TRBV5-1 to TRBJ1-1; the match to TRBD1 covers 8 bases. Germline V CDR1 and CDR2: SGHRS, YFSETQ. The trim removed 4 bases at V and 4 bases at J, leaving 9 bases unmatched. The CDR3 contains 15 residues. CDR3 coding DNA: TGCGCCAGCAGCCAGCAGGGGGCCCTCGGCACTGAAGCTTTCTTT. Its translation: CASSQQGALGTEAFF.

The gene calls are TRBV9 and TRBJ2-7; TRBD1 aligns across 7 bases. The CDR3 sequence is 16 residues long. Germline V gives CDR1 SGDLS, CDR2 YYNGEE. V dropped 4 bases and J dropped 1; count of bases not matched to a gene: 11. The CDR3 DNA follows: TGTGCCAGCAGCTACCGATTAGGGGGCGCTTCCTACGAGCAGTACTTC. It yields the protein CASSYRLGGASYEQYF.

This rearrangement joins TRBV6-1 to TRBJ2-1; D gene ambiguous. The V end lost 4 bases, the J end lost 7 bases, and 5 bases lay between the germline ends. Germline V gene lookup returns CDR1 MNHNS and CDR2 SASEGT. The CDR3 runs to 11 residues. The CDR3 nucleotides read TGTGCCAGCAGTGCTCTGAATGAGCAGTTCTTC. Residues: CASSALNEQFF.